Shown below are 17 T cell receptor beta chains from a single sample sequenced in a study of blood T cell repertoires in COVID-19. Only in-frame clones appear in the TCRdb table, and some are missing; sequencing was by immunoSEQ multiplex PCR. The table includes 200,000 to 250,000 clones, approximately 83% detected once. Sequenced sample: peripheral blood. Every receptor here comes from a woman aged 25 to 39 who had recovered from COVID-19.

The gene calls are TRBV6-6 and TRBJ1-4; maybe TRBD1 (5 bases). Trimming cost V 7 bases and J 4 bases, with 13 bases left between them. CDR1 MNHNY and CDR2 SVGAGI come from the germline V gene (reference sequence). The CDR3 has 14 residues. The CDR3 region is CASKLDSLNEKLFF. The CDR3 coding sequence is TGTGCCAGCAAGCTCGACAGCCTTAATGAAAAACTGTTTTTT.

The chain is built from TRBV5-1 and TRBJ1-2; TRBD1 aligns across 7 bases. Germline values: CDR1 SGHRS, CDR2 YFSETQ. The CDR3 sequence is 18 residues long. After removal of 5 bases from V and 5 bases from J, the junction contained 21 bases not matched to a gene. The CDR3 protein is CASSLNFIPRTGGYGYTF. CDR3 bases: TGCGCCAGCAGTTTAAATTTCATCCCGCGGACAGGAGGATATGGCTACACCTTC.

The chain carries TRBV6-2 or TRBV6-3 and TRBJ2-1; D ambiguous. The germline V and J ends were trimmed by 2 bases and 7 bases, with 9 bases remaining between them. The length of the CDR3 is 13 residues. Germline V CDR1 and CDR2: MNHEY, SVGEGT. The chain's CDR3 is CASSYGWLNEQFF. DNA of the CDR3: TGTGCCAGCAGTTACGGTTGGCTGAATGAGCAGTTCTTC.

The chain is built from TRBV18 and TRBJ2-7; TRBD2 might be the D (5 bases). The V end lost 6 bases, the J end lost 3 bases, and 15 bases lay between the germline ends. The CDR3 extends over 14 amino acids. Looked up from germline, CDR1 is KGHSH and CDR2 is LQKENI. In DNA, the CDR3 is TGTGCCAGCTCCGAGGACCCTGAGGGCTACGAGCAGTACTTC. Residues: CASSEDPEGYEQYF.

V gene TRBV5-1 combines with J gene TRBJ1-1; 12 bases are shared with TRBD1. Germline loops: CDR1 SGHRS, CDR2 YFSETQ. V trimming: 4 bases; J trimming: 3 bases; junction bases outside the gene matches: 10. The CDR3 is made up of 17 amino acids. The CDR3 DNA follows: TGCGCCAGCAGCATCCGGGACAGGGGGCTCGTGGACACTGAAGCTTTCTTT. It is translated as CASSIRDRGLVDTEAFF.

This rearrangement joins TRBV6-4 to TRBJ1-2, with 10 bases fitting TRBD1. The CDR3 sequence is 16 residues long. V shed 6 bases, J shed 4 bases, and the junction held 11 bases outside the gene matches. Germline V gene lookup returns CDR1 MRHNA and CDR2 SNTAGT. CDR3 protein: CASRPTGQGVPYGYTF. The DNA for the CDR3 is TGTGCCAGCAGACCTACTGGACAGGGGGTCCCCTATGGCTACACCTTC.

The V call is TRBV27, the J call TRBJ1-6, with D possibly TRBD1 on 6 matching bases. Looked up from germline, CDR1 is MNHEY and CDR2 is SMNVEV (reference sequence). Trimming stripped 6 bases from V and 9 bases from J, with 18 bases between. This CDR3 is built from 15 residues. CDR3 loop: CASSRNRAASSPLHF. CDR3 DNA sequence: TGTGCCAGCAGCCGGAACAGGGCGGCTAGTTCACCCCTCCACTTT.

The chain has TRBV5-1 and TRBJ1-5; perhaps TRBD1 as D (6 bases). Looked up from germline, CDR1 is SGHRS and CDR2 is YFSETQ. This CDR3 has 15 amino acids. The V end lost 4 bases, the J end lost 1 base, and 12 bases lay between the germline ends. The CDR3: CASSEQGQSNQPQHF. In DNA, the CDR3 is TGCGCCAGCAGCGAACAGGGCCAGAGCAATCAGCCCCAGCATTTT.

The chain links TRBV9 to TRBJ2-3; D not certain. Germline loops: CDR1 SGDLS, CDR2 YYNGEE. The CDR3 sequence is 15 residues long. Deletions cut 4 bases from V and 2 bases from J, with 14 bases between. The chain's CDR3 is CASSSEAAYTDTQYF. The CDR3 DNA follows: TGTGCCAGCAGCAGTGAGGCAGCATACACAGATACGCAGTATTTT.

The chain carries TRBV18 and TRBJ1-1; D is ambiguous. Trimming left V 3 bases short and J 4 bases short, with 9 bases between. The length of the CDR3 is 13 residues. Germline lookup yields CDR1 KGHSH and CDR2 LQKENI. Written as DNA, the CDR3 is TGTGCCAGCTCACCGAGTACGGGCACTGAAGCTTTCTTT. Translating it yields CASSPSTGTEAFF.

In the case of this clone: This same CDR3 is encoded by further DNA sequences in the sample. The chain joins TRBV27 to TRBJ2-7; D is undetermined. Germline assignment: CDR1 MNHEY and CDR2 SMNVEV (reference sequence). The length of the CDR3 is 13 residues. Between the trimmed V and J ends, which lost 4 bases and 0 bases, there was a span of 7 bases. The CDR3 nucleotides read TGTGCCAGCAGTTACCGTAGCTCCTACGAGCAGTACTTC. The encoded protein is CASSYRSSYEQYF.

The V gene is TRBV7-6, the J gene TRBJ2-5; 14 bases line up with TRBD2. CDR1 and CDR2 (germline): SGHVS, FNYEAQ. The CDR3 contains 16 residues. J lost 4 bases, V lost 5 bases, and 6 bases had no gene match. CDR3: CASSQTSGGAGETQYF. The CDR3 DNA reads as TGTGCCAGCAGCCAGACTAGCGGGGGGGCCGGAGAGACCCAGTACTTC.

The chain recombines TRBV4-2 with TRBJ2-2; D gene unclear. The CDR3 is made up of 13 amino acids. Trimming took 2 bases from V and 4 from J, leaving 5 bases between them. Germline values: CDR1 LGHNA, CDR2 YNFKEQ. The CDR3 sequence is CASSQPTTGELFF. CDR3 in DNA: TGTGCCAGCAGCCAACCTACCACCGGGGAGCTGTTTTTT.

The CDR3 region has the DNA TGTGCCAGCAGCCCCACTAGCGTTCGAGATACGCAGTATTTT. Translated: CASSPTSVRDTQYF. V and J are TRBV5-4 and TRBJ2-3; 7 bases map to TRBD2. Trimming removed 4 bases from V and 5 bases from J; junction bases left unmatched: 7. The length of the CDR3 is 14 residues. The V gene's germline CDR1 is SGHNT and CDR2 YYREEE (reference sequence).

The chain joins TRBV19 to TRBJ2-3, with 8 bases lining up with TRBD1. Germline V gene data show CDR1 as LNHDA and CDR2 as SQIVND (reference sequence). This CDR3 has 13 amino acids. The trim removed 6 bases at V and 4 bases at J, leaving 3 bases unmatched. The CDR3 coding sequence is TGTGCCAGTAGGAAACAGGGGGCAGATACGCAGTATTTT. Translating it yields CASRKQGADTQYF.

This clone was seen only once. The V call is TRBV7-3, the J call TRBJ1-6; D may be TRBD1 (5 bases). Trimming stripped 7 bases from V and 9 bases from J, with 13 bases between. The V gene's germline CDR1 is SGHTA and CDR2 FQGTGA. The length of the CDR3 is 13 residues. DNA for the CDR3: TGTGCCAGCACCCGAAAGCAGGGTTCACCCCTCCACTTT. Translated, it gives CASTRKQGSPLHF.

This chain uses TRBV14 with TRBJ2-1; TRBD2 matches 7 bases. Germline values: CDR1 SGHDN, CDR2 FVKESK. This CDR3 has 15 residues. The trim removed 4 bases at V and 5 bases at J, leaving 8 bases unmatched. The CDR3 coding sequence is TGTGCCAGCAGCCCAAGCGGAGCGGGAAACAATGAGCAGTTCTTC. Translated, it gives CASSPSGAGNNEQFF.